A selection of T cell receptor beta chains follows, all from one sample in a study of blood T cells in healthy people across ages. TCRdb reprocessed the 5' RACE reads via MiXCR and lists one record per CDR3 protein. The sample shows approximately 1.5 million distinct CDR3 sequences, roughly 43% of them seen only once. The sample was blood. These TCRs come from a young woman in good health. CDR3s include the opening cysteine and the closing phenylalanine or tryptophan. D genes are given only for firm matches. Some rows have no size entry. The others give once, few or many, or a class for an expanded clone.

V,length,J,D,size,DNA,CDR3
TRBV7-8,16,TRBJ2-1,TRBD2,.,TGTGCCAGCAGCACGGCCCTTAGCGGGAGGAACAATGAGCAGTTCTTC,CASSTALSGRNNEQFF
TRBV9,16,TRBJ2-3,TRBD2,.,TGTGCCAGCAGCGCGGGGGGGATTACGGACCCAGATACGCAGTATTTT,CASSAGGITDPDTQYF
TRBV29-1,14,TRBJ1-2,.,.,TGCAGCGTCTTTGGGGGCTTAGCTAACTATGGCTACACCTTC,CSVFGGLANYGYTF
TRBV28,13,TRBJ1-4,.,.,TGTGCCAGCAGTTGTGCGGGGAATGAAAAACTGTTTTTT,CASSCAGNEKLFF
TRBV5-1,20,TRBJ2-1,TRBD2,.,TGCGCCAGCAGCTTGGGATCGTCAAGCGGGAGGGCCCGCTCCTACAATGAGCAGTTCTTC,CASSLGSSSGRARSYNEQFF
TRBV20-1,13,TRBJ2-1,.,.,TGCAGTGCTGATCGGAGGGCGGTCAATGAGCAGTTCTTC,CSADRRAVNEQFF
TRBV27,13,TRBJ2-7,TRBD2,.,TGTGCCACCGGACCGGGACTACATTACGAGCAGTACTTC,CATGPGLHYEQYF
TRBV6-1,14,TRBJ2-7,TRBD1,.,TGTGCCAGCAGGGCCGGGACAGAAATCTACGAGCAGTACTTC,CASRAGTEIYEQYF
TRBV12-3/TRBV12-4,13,TRBJ1-4,.,.,TGTGCCAGTACAACGGCAACTAATGAAAAACTGTTTTTT,CASTTATNEKLFF
TRBV9,13,TRBJ2-5,.,.,TGTGCCAGCAGCCCACGGTTGAGGGAAGAGCAGTACTTC,CASSPRLREEQYF
TRBV7-2,16,TRBJ2-2,.,.,TGTGCCAGCAGCTTATCCGGGGGAGGGAACACCGGGGAGCTGTTTTTT,CASSLSGGGNTGELFF
TRBV4-3,16,TRBJ2-5,.,.,TGCGCCAGCAGCCAATATTACAGGGGACTAGAGGAGACCCAGTACTTC,CASSQYYRGLEETQYF
TRBV7-2,14,TRBJ2-1,TRBD2,few,TGTGCCAGCAGCTTGGGACTAGCATGGTATGAGCAGTTCTTC,CASSLGLAWYEQFF
TRBV10-3,13,TRBJ2-5,.,.,TGTGCCATCGCCGGGACGGACCAAGAGACCCAGTACTTC,CAIAGTDQETQYF
TRBV4-3,14,TRBJ2-3,TRBD2,many,TGCGCCAGCAGCCAAGAAGCGGGAGCAGATACGCAGTATTTT,CASSQEAGADTQYF
TRBV12-3/TRBV12-4,13,TRBJ2-7,TRBD2,few,TGTGCCAGCAGTTTAGATGGGGGGGACGAGCAGTACTTC,CASSLDGGDEQYF
TRBV20-1,13,TRBJ2-1,.,.,TGCAGTGCTAGCGTCGGGTCTAGCGATGAGCAGTTCTTC,CSASVGSSDEQFF
TRBV7-2,13,TRBJ1-1,.,.,TGTACCAGCAGGACCAGGGTAATCACTGAAGCTTTCTTT,CTSRTRVITEAFF
TRBV7-2,13,TRBJ2-5,.,few,TGTGCCAGCAGCCAAGACAGCAGCGAGATCCAGTACTTC,CASSQDSSEIQYF
TRBV3-1,16,TRBJ2-7,TRBD2,few,TGTGCCAGCAGTCCCGGGACTAGCGGGTTCTCGGGCGAGCAGTACTTC,CASSPGTSGFSGEQYF
TRBV27,16,TRBJ2-3,.,few,TGTGCCAGCAGTCCGTATGGGCGGGGTAGCACAGATACGCAGTATTTT,CASSPYGRGSTDTQYF
TRBV2,15,TRBJ2-7,TRBD1,.,TGTGCCAGCAAGACAGGGGGCGCTTCTATCTACGAGCAGTACTTC,CASKTGGASIYEQYF
TRBV29-1,11,TRBJ1-2,TRBD1,.,TGCAGCGTTGGACAGGGAGATGGCTACACCTTC,CSVGQGDGYTF
TRBV20-1,16,TRBJ2-7,TRBD2,.,TGCAGTGCTAGAGAGCCGGCTAGCGGGACTCTCTACGAGCAGTACTTC,CSAREPASGTLYEQYF
TRBV7-9,15,TRBJ1-1,.,once,TGTGCCAGCAGCTTAATTGCCACAGAGCATACTGAAGCTTTCTTT,CASSLIATEHTEAFF
TRBV12-3/TRBV12-4,15,TRBJ2-3,TRBD2,.,TGTGCCAGCACCGTAGCGGGTGCTGGCACAGATACGCAGTATTTT,CASTVAGAGTDTQYF
TRBV9,15,TRBJ2-1,TRBD2,few,TGTGCCAGCAGCGGTCAGCGGGGGGCTGGAAATGAGCAGTTCTTC,CASSGQRGAGNEQFF
TRBV28,15,TRBJ2-5,.,few,TGTGCCAGCAGTTCTGGCGGGCGTGGGCAAGAGACCCAGTACTTC,CASSSGGRGQETQYF
TRBV2,14,TRBJ1-1,.,.,TGTGCCAGCAGTGATCGACTTTGGGGCCCGGATGCTTTCTTT,CASSDRLWGPDAFF
TRBV4-1,16,TRBJ2-7,TRBD2,.,TGCGCCAGCAGCCACGGACTAGCGGGGTCCTCCTACGAGCAGTACTTC,CASSHGLAGSSYEQYF
TRBV2,15,TRBJ2-7,TRBD1,.,TGTGCCAGCAGTGAGTCCAGGGGGTCCTACAATGAGCAGTACTTC,CASSESRGSYNEQYF
TRBV12-3/TRBV12-4,14,TRBJ2-5,.,.,TGTGCCAGCAGTTTTTCAGGGTTCCAAGAGACCCAGTACTTC,CASSFSGFQETQYF
TRBV4-2,15,TRBJ2-1,TRBD2,few,TGTGCCAGCAGCCAAGTTAGCGGGAGTGTACTTGAGCAGTTCTTC,CASSQVSGSVLEQFF
TRBV4-1,14,TRBJ2-7,.,.,TGCGCCAGCAGCCGGGCCCAAGGTTTGTACGAGCAGTACTTC,CASSRAQGLYEQYF
TRBV29-1,12,TRBJ2-5,.,few,TGCAGCTTCGGACGGGGCCAAGAGACCCAGTACTTC,CSFGRGQETQYF
TRBV27,15,TRBJ1-5,TRBD1,few,TGTGCCAGCAGTATTGGGACAGGGGGGAATCAGCCCCAGCATTTT,CASSIGTGGNQPQHF
TRBV20-1,12,TRBJ2-1,.,.,TGCAGTGCTAGGGACGGAGCTTATGAGCAGTTCTTC,CSARDGAYEQFF
TRBV5-1,14,TRBJ2-2,.,.,TGCGCCAGCAGCGTCCGGGACTCGCGGGGGGAGCTGTTTTTT,CASSVRDSRGELFF
TRBV29-1,15,TRBJ1-1,TRBD1,few,TGCAGCGTTGAAGATCGAGGCAGGGGGGACACTGAAGCTTTCTTT,CSVEDRGRGDTEAFF
TRBV29-1,13,TRBJ1-1,TRBD1,few,TGCAGCGTTAAGGGACAGTTTAACACTGAAGCTTTCTTT,CSVKGQFNTEAFF
TRBV5-1,16,TRBJ1-5,TRBD1,.,TGCGCCAGCAGAGACAGGGTGGGGGTGATCAATCAGCCCCAGCATTTT,CASRDRVGVINQPQHF
TRBV6-5,16,TRBJ1-6,.,.,TGTGCCAGCAGTCCCACCGCGGTGGACTATAATTCACCCCTCCACTTT,CASSPTAVDYNSPLHF
TRBV9,15,TRBJ2-2,TRBD2,.,TGTGCCAGCAGCGTAGGGACTAGTGACACCGGGGAGCTGTTTTTT,CASSVGTSDTGELFF
TRBV6-2/TRBV6-3,17,TRBJ1-4,.,few,TGTGCCAGCAGTCCCCTACGGGTCTCAGCAACTAATGAAAAACTGTTTTTT,CASSPLRVSATNEKLFF
TRBV2,13,TRBJ2-3,.,.,TGTGCCAGCGGTGAAGGGACCCCAGATACGCAGTATTTT,CASGEGTPDTQYF
TRBV6-2/TRBV6-3,16,TRBJ2-3,TRBD2,few,TGTGCCAGCATCAACCAGGGGACTAGCGGGGCCGCGGGGCAGTATTTT,CASINQGTSGAAGQYF
TRBV7-2,16,TRBJ1-5,.,.,TGTGCCAGCAGCTCCCTCGGGGGCGCGGGCAATCAGCCCCAGCATTTT,CASSSLGGAGNQPQHF
TRBV4-3,16,TRBJ2-1,TRBD2,.,TGCGCCAGCAGCCATCGAACTAGCGGGGGAAGGAATGAGCAGTTCTTC,CASSHRTSGGRNEQFF
TRBV25-1,12,TRBJ1-6,.,.,TGTGCCAGCAGTGCACCTTATTCACCCCTCCACTTT,CASSAPYSPLHF
TRBV4-2,16,TRBJ2-3,.,few,TGTGCCAGCAGCCAACCAACCGAGCTAGGGGCAGATACGCAGTATTTT,CASSQPTELGADTQYF
TRBV4-1,16,TRBJ2-3,.,.,TGCGCCAGCAGCCTAAATAGACTAGTCGGGTCAGATACGCAGTATTTT,CASSLNRLVGSDTQYF
TRBV7-2,14,TRBJ1-2,.,few,TGTGCCAGCAGCTTAGAAGCGCGTGTCTATGGCTACACCTTC,CASSLEARVYGYTF
TRBV5-1,13,TRBJ1-2,.,.,TGCGCCAGCAGCTTGGAGTTCGACTATGGCTACACCTTC,CASSLEFDYGYTF
TRBV20-1,12,TRBJ1-5,.,.,TGCAGTGGAGGACGGCGCAATCAGCCCCAGCATTTT,CSGGRRNQPQHF
TRBV20-1,14,TRBJ1-2,.,few,TGCAGTGCTAGAGATGGGTGGGGCACGAGTGGCTACACCTTC,CSARDGWGTSGYTF
TRBV7-9,16,TRBJ2-4,.,few,TGTGCCAGCAGCCCCCCCGAGGCTGGGTACGGAAACATTCAGTACTTC,CASSPPEAGYGNIQYF